This passage covers 13 T cell receptor beta chains from one sample sequenced in a study of Graves' ophthalmopathy and Graves' hyperthyroidism. CDR3 regions of TCR beta were amplified from RNA transcripts. RT-PCR with HTBI primers came first, then second-round multiplex PCR. Using its own MiXCR run on the multiplex PCR reads, TCRdb lists one record per CDR3 protein. The sample includes approximately 460,000 distinct CDR3 sequences, about an eighth of them seen just once. The sequencing input was blood. These receptors all stem from a woman in her twenties or thirties with Graves' ophthalmopathy.

This clonotype was seen more than once but under ten times. The chain employs TRBV20-1 and TRBJ2-2, with 9 bases matching TRBD1. The CDR3 length is 15 residues. Germline V gene data show CDR1 as DFQATT and CDR2 as SNEGSKA (reference sequence). Trimming removed 0 bases from V and 8 bases from J; junction bases left unmatched: 7. Here the CDR3 reads CSARDLDRGKGELFF. The CDR3 DNA follows: TGCAGTGCTAGAGATCTGGACAGGGGAAAAGGGGAGCTGTTTTTT.

This clonotype came up a few times. V gene TRBV5-4 combines with J gene TRBJ2-5, with 9 nucleotides matching TRBD2. V gave up 4 bases and J gave up 5 bases; unmatched junction bases: 9. Germline V CDR1 and CDR2: SGHNT, YYREEE (reference sequence). This CDR3 is built from 15 residues. The CDR3 loop reads CASSPSGMGTETQYF. The CDR3 region has the DNA TGTGCCAGCAGCCCTAGCGGGATGGGGACGGAGACCCAGTACTTC.

The rearrangement joins TRBV9 to TRBJ2-7; 9 bases match TRBD2. There are 13 residues in the CDR3. Germline V CDR1 and CDR2: SGDLS, YYNGEE. The ends lost 5 bases at V and 12 bases at J; junction bases unmatched: 12. DNA of the CDR3: TGTGCCAGCAGTTCAGTGGGGGGGACTAGCCTGTACTTC. It specifies CASSSVGGTSLYF.

There are many counts of this clonotype. The chain couples TRBV6-1 to TRBJ2-5, with TRBD1 matching over 9 bases. CDR1 is MNHNS and CDR2 is SASEGT in the germline V gene. The CDR3 is 15 amino acids. Trimming removed 4 bases from V and 7 bases from J; junction bases left unmatched: 10. The CDR3 loop reads CASSAAEQGAGTQYF. The DNA for the CDR3 is TGTGCCAGCAGTGCGGCGGAACAGGGGGCTGGGACCCAGTACTTC.

CDR3 nucleotide sequence: TGTGCCAGCAGCTTAGAACAGGGAACGCGAGCTTTCTTT. Residues: CASSLEQGTRAFF. V usage is TRBV7-2 and J usage is TRBJ1-1; a possible D gene is TRBD1 (6 bases). The V end lost 1 base, the J end lost 10 bases, and 13 bases lay between the germline ends. This CDR3 is 13 amino acids long. Germline values: CDR1 SGHTA, CDR2 FQGNSA.

The chain carries TRBV5-1 and TRBJ1-1; 9 bases are a match to TRBD1. The length of the CDR3 is 16 residues. V was pared by 4 bases and J by 2 bases, with 9 bases of the junction left unmatched. Looked up from germline, CDR1 is SGHRS and CDR2 is YFSETQ. The CDR3 loop is CASSEQGALVNTEAFF. The CDR3 DNA reads TGCGCCAGCAGCGAACAGGGGGCGCTGGTAAACACTGAAGCTTTCTTT.

This clonotype occurred many times. V gene TRBV19 combines with J gene TRBJ1-2; D is ambiguous. The V and J ends lost 3 bases and 2 bases respectively, with 10 bases between them. There are 14 residues in the CDR3. The germline V gene encodes CDR1 LNHDA and CDR2 SQIVND (reference sequence). In DNA form, the CDR3 reads TGTGCCAGTAGTATTAGGACGGGGAACTATGGCTACACCTTC. Amino acid sequence: CASSIRTGNYGYTF.

This clonotype was detected ten times or more. The V and J genes are TRBV20-1 and TRBJ1-3, with D tentatively TRBD1 (6 bases). This CDR3 region has 16 residues. V was clipped by 3 bases and J by 1 base, with 16 bases between them. CDR1 DFQATT and CDR2 SNEGSKA come from the germline V gene (reference sequence). The CDR3 DNA sequence: TGCAGTGCTAGCCAGGGGACTGTTCCTTCTGGAAACACCATATATTTT. It yields the protein CSASQGTVPSGNTIYF.

In this sample, this clonotype turned up many times. The CDR3 sequence: CASSQDGGTEAFF. The CDR3 region has the DNA TGTGCCAGCAGCCAAGATGGGGGCACTGAAGCTTTCTTT. This sequence joins TRBV14 and TRBJ1-1; weak D call: TRBD1 (5 bases). Germline CDR1 and CDR2: SGHDN and FVKESK. The CDR3 runs to 13 residues. The V and J ends lost 0 bases and 4 bases respectively, with 6 bases between them.

This clonotype was detected a few times. The chain links TRBV7-9 to TRBJ2-4, with TRBD1 identical over 7 bases. CDR1 and CDR2 from the germline V gene are SEHNR and FQNEAQ (reference sequence). The CDR3 spans 14 residues. V was clipped by 5 bases and J by 7 bases; unmatched bases: 8. CDR3 nucleotide sequence: TGTGCCAGCAGCCGGCTTAGGGGGCGGAACATTCAGTACTTC. Protein sequence: CASSRLRGRNIQYF.

This clonotype was observed many times. The chain joins TRBV2 to TRBJ2-2, with a weak D call TRBD1 (6 bases). V lost 6 bases and J 6 bases, leaving 14 bases between the germline ends. Germline assignment: CDR1 SNHLY and CDR2 FYNNEI. CDR3 length: 14 amino acids. The CDR3 DNA is TGTGCCAGCAGGGAGAGGGGGAAAGCCGGGGAGCTGTTTTTT. Amino acid sequence: CASRERGKAGELFF.

The chain couples TRBV4-1 to TRBJ1-5; 8 bases agree with TRBD1. Germline V gene lookup returns CDR1 MGHRA and CDR2 YSYEKL. Losses at the gene ends were 2 bases for V and 7 bases for J; bases not matched to a gene: 1. There are 13 residues in the CDR3. In DNA form, the CDR3 reads TGCGCCAGCAGCCAAACAGGGGGGCAGCCCCAGCATTTT. Residues: CASSQTGGQPQHF.

This clonotype was counted ten times or more. The chain links TRBV20-1 to TRBJ1-6; D might be TRBD1 (5 bases). The germline CDR1 and CDR2 sequences are DFQATT and SNEGSKA (reference sequence). CDR3 size: 15 residues. V lost 2 bases and J lost 8, with 16 bases in between. The CDR3, as DNA: TGCAGTGCTAGATTTGCCCAGGGTGGGGATTCACCCCTCCACTTT. Translating it yields CSARFAQGGDSPLHF.